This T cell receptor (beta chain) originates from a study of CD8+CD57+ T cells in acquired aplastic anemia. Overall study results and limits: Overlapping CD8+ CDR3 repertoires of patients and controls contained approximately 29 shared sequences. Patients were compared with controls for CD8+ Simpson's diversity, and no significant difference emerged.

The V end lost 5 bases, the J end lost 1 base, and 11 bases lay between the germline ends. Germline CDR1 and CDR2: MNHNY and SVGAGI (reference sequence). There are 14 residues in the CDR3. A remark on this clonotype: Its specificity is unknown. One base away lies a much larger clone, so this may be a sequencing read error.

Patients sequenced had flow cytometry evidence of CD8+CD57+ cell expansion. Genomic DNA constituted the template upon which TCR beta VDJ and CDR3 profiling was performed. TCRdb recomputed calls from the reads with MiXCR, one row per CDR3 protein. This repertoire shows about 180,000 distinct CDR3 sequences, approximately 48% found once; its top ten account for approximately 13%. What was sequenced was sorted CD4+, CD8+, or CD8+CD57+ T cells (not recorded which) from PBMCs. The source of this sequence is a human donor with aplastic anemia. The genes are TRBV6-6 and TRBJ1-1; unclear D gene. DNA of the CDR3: TGTGCCAGCAGTGCCCCAAACAAGAACACTGAAGCTTTCTTT. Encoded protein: CASSAPNKNTEAFF.